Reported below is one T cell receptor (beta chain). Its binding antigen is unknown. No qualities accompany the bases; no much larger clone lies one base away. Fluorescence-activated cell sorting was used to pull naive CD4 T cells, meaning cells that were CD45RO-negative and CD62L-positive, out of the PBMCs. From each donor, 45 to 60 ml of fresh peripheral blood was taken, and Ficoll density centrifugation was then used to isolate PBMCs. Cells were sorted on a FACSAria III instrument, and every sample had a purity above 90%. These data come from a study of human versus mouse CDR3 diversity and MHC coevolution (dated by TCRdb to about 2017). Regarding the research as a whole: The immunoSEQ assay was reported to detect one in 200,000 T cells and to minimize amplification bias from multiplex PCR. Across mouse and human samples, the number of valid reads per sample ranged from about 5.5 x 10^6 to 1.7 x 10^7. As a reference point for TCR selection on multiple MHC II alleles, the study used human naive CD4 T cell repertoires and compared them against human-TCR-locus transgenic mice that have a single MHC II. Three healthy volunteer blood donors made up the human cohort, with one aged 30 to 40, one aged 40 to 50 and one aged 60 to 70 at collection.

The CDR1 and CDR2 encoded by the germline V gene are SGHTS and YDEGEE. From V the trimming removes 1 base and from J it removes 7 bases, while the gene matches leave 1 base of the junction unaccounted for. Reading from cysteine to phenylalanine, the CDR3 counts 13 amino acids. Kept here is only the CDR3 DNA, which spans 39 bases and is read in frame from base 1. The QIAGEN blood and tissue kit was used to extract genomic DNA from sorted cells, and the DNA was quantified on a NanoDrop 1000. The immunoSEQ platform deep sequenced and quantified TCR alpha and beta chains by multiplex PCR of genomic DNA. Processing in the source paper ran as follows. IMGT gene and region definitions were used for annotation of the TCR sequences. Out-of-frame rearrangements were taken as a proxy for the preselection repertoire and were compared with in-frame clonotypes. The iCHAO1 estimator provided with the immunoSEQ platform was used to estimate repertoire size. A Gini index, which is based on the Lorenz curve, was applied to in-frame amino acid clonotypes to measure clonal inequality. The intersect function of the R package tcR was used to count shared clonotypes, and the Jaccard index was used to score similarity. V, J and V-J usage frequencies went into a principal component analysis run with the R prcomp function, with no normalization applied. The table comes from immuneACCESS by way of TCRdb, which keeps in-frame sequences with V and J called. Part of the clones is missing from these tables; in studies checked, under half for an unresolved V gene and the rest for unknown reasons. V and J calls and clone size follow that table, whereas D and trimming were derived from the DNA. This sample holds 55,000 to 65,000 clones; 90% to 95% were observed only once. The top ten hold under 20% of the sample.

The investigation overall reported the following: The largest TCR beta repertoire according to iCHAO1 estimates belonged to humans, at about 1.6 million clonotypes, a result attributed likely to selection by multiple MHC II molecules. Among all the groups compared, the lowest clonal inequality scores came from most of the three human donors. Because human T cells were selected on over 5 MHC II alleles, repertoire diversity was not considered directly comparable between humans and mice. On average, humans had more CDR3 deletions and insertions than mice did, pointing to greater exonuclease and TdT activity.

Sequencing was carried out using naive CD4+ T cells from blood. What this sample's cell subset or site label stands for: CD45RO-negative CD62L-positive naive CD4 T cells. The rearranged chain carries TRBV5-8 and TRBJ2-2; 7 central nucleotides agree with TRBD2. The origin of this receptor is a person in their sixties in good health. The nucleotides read TGTGCCAGCAGCTTGCAGCGGGGCGGGGAGCTGTTTTTT. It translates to CASSLQRGGELFF.